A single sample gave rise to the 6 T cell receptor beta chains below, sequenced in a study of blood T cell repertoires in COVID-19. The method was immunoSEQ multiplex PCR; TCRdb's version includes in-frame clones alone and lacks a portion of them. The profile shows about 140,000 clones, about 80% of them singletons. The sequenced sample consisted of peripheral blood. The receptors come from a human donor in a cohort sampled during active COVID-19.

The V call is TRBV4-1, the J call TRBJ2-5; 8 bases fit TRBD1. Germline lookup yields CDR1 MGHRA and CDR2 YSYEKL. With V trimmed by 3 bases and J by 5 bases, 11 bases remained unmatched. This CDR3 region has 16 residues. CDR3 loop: CASSHPGQGWGETQYF. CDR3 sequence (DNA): TGCGCCAGCAGCCACCCTGGACAGGGCTGGGGTGAGACCCAGTACTTC.

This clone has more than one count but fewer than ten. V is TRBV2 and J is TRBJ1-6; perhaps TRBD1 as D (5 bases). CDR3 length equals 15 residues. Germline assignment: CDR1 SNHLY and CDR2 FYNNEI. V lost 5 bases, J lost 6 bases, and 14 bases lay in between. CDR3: CASSSSQGGNSPLHF. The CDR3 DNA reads TGTGCCAGCAGTTCTTCCCAGGGTGGTAATTCACCCCTCCACTTT.

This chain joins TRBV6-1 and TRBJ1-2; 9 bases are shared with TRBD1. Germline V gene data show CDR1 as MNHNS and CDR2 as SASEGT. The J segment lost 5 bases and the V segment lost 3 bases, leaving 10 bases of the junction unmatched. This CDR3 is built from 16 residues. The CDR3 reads CASSESSGTGPYGYTF. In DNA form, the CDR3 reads TGTGCCAGCAGTGAGTCGTCCGGGACAGGGCCATATGGCTACACCTTC.

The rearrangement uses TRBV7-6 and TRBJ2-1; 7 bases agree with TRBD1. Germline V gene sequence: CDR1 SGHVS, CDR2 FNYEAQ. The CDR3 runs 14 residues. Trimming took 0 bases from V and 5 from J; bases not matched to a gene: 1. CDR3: CASSLAGQHNEQFF. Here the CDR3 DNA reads TGTGCCAGCAGCTTAGCGGGACAGCACAATGAGCAGTTCTTC.

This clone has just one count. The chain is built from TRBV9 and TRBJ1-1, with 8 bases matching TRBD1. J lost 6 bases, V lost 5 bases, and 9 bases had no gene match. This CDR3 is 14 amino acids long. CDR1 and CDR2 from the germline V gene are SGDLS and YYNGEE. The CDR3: CASSTTGGWAEAFF. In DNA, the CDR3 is TGTGCCAGCAGTACTACAGGGGGATGGGCTGAAGCTTTCTTT.

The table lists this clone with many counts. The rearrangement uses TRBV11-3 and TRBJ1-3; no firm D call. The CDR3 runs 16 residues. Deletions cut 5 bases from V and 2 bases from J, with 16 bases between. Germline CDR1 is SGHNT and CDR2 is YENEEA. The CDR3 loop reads CASSQISDLTGNTIYF. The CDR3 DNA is TGTGCCAGCAGCCAAATTTCAGACTTAACTGGAAACACCATATATTTT.